This is a list of T cell receptor beta chains from one sample in a study of blood T cells in healthy people across ages. TCRdb re-called the 5' RACE reads with MiXCR, one entry per CDR3 protein. The sample contains 1.4 million to 1.5 million distinct CDR3 sequences, 42% of which appear only once. Sequencing used blood. Every receptor here comes from a woman under 30 in good health. Each CDR3 is given with its conserved first and last residue. The order of the fields is clone size, D gene, J gene, V gene, CDR3 DNA, CDR3 protein. The D gene is left open where the match is weak. Expanded clones are given a class, and other clones once, few, many or no size at all.

once TRBD1 TRBJ2-1 TRBV3-1 TGTGCCAGCAGCCAAGATGGCAGGGGGTCAGGGGAGCAGTTCTTC CASSQDGRGSGEQFF
NA NA TRBJ1-2 TRBV7-6 TGTGCCAGCAGCTTAGCGTTCCAGGGGCCTGGCTACACCTTC CASSLAFQGPGYTF
few TRBD2 TRBJ2-5 TRBV7-2 TGTGCCAGCAGCTTAGACGGGACTAGCGGGAGAGAGACCCAGTACTTC CASSLDGTSGRETQYF
many NA TRBJ1-1 TRBV12-3/TRBV12-4 TGTGCCAGCAGTTTCGCGAACACTGAAGCTTTCTTT CASSFANTEAFF
NA TRBD2 TRBJ2-1 TRBV11-2 TGTGCCAGCAGCTTAGTAGGTCTAGCGGAAAGGGGCGATGAGCAGTTCTTC CASSLVGLAERGDEQFF
NA TRBD2 TRBJ2-3 TRBV5-1 TGCGCCAGCAGCTTGGCCTTGGTGAGGGCGGGAGGCACAGATACGCAGTATTTT CASSLALVRAGGTDTQYF
NA NA TRBJ2-5 TRBV6-2/TRBV6-3 TGTGCCAGCAGAGCACCGGGACTCCAAGAGACCCAGTACTTC CASRAPGLQETQYF
few TRBD2 TRBJ2-1 TRBV10-2 TGCGCCAGCAGGCGGGAGCGGGTGTTCTTC CASRRERVFF
few TRBD2 TRBJ2-3 TRBV7-8 TGTGCCAGCAGCTTACCTCGGACTAGCGGGTCTAGCACAGATACGCAGTATTTT CASSLPRTSGSSTDTQYF
NA NA TRBJ1-6 TRBV11-2 TGTGCCAGCAGCTTAGCAGGGACGGTCGTCCACTTT CASSLAGTVVHF
NA TRBD2 TRBJ2-7 TRBV30 TGTGCCTGGAATCTAGCGGGGAATCCCTACGAGCAGTACTTC CAWNLAGNPYEQYF
NA TRBD2 TRBJ2-2 TRBV11-2 TGTGCCAGCAGCTCGGGACTAGCGGAACCGAACACCGGGGAGCTGTTTTTT CASSSGLAEPNTGELFF
few NA TRBJ2-3 TRBV20-1 TGCAGTGCCATCCGGACTACCGGGGATACGCAGTATTTT CSAIRTTGDTQYF
NA NA TRBJ1-5 TRBV20-1 TGCAGTGCCCCGGGACCGGGGATTCAGCCCCAGCATTTT CSAPGPGIQPQHF
NA NA TRBJ2-7 TRBV4-1 TGCGCCAGCAGCCAAGTTAACCCCCCTAACGGATCCTACGAGCAGTACTTC CASSQVNPPNGSYEQYF
NA NA TRBJ2-5 TRBV7-2 TGTGCCAGCAGACCTCAGGCCCGGGAGACCCAGTACTTC CASRPQARETQYF
NA NA TRBJ2-7 TRBV12-3/TRBV12-4 TGTGCCAGCAGTTTCTCGAGTTTGGGCAACCGGGGGGAGCAGTACTTC CASSFSSLGNRGEQYF
NA NA TRBJ2-5 TRBV13 TGTGCCAGCAGTTCTCGTAATTCGGAGACCCAGTACTTC CASSSRNSETQYF
few NA TRBJ2-7 TRBV3-1 TGTGCCAGCAGCCAAGGTTCCGACTACACCTACGAGCAGTACTTC CASSQGSDYTYEQYF
NA TRBD2 TRBJ2-7 TRBV28 TGTGCCAGCACCCGACCGGGTAGCGGGAGAAACGGGCAGTACTTC CASTRPGSGRNGQYF